This TCR beta chain was recovered during a study of OX40 agonist ivuxolimab in advanced cancers. Generated by immunoSEQ multiplex PCR, the TCRdb table keeps only in-frame clones and is missing some. Among about 88,000 clones listed, 85% were seen once. The CDR3 has 16 amino acids. V dropped 7 bases and J dropped 6; count of bases not matched to a gene: 14. CDR1 is LNHDA and CDR2 is SQIVND in the germline V gene (reference sequence). The TCR was taken from an adult with an advanced solid tumor such as melanoma, head and neck, liver or kidney cancer. The chain recombines TRBV19 with TRBJ1-5; 8 bases map to TRBD1. Sequencing used CD4+ or CD8+ T cells sorted from blood, obtained in a trial of the OX40 agonist ivuxolimab. The CDR3: CASTLYSAGGIQPQHF. Written as DNA, the CDR3 is TGTGCCAGTACCCTCTACTCGGCAGGGGGCATTCAGCCCCAGCATTTT.